The 21 T cell receptor beta chains reported below all come from one sample, sequenced in a study of T cell responses to AZD1222 COVID-19 vaccine. Method: immunoSEQ multiplex PCR; TCRdb's copy keeps in-frame clones and lacks some. The table lists some 58,000 clones, approximately 88% of them singletons. The sequenced sample was peripheral blood, obtained on day 0 of AZD1222 vaccination. The receptors derive from an adult in good health.

V is TRBV7-2 and J is TRBJ2-1; D remains ambiguous. Trimming removed 5 bases at V and 6 bases at J, with 8 bases between. The CDR3 totals 12 residues. The germline V gene has CDR1 SGHTA and CDR2 FQGNSA. The CDR3 DNA follows: TGTGCCAGCAGCCTACGACTCAATGAGCAGTTCTTC. Amino acid sequence: CASSLRLNEQFF.

There are a few counts of this clone. The chain has TRBV19 and TRBJ1-5; D unclear. Per the germline V gene, CDR1 is LNHDA and CDR2 is SQIVND (reference sequence). V was shortened by 5 bases and J by 0 bases, with 14 bases between the two germline ends. The CDR3 extends over 16 amino acids. CDR3 DNA: TGTGCCAGTAGTGCCCAAGGCCGGTCTAGCAATCAGCCCCAGCATTTT. It encodes CASSAQGRSSNQPQHF. The whole variable domain, remainder taken from reference TRBV19 and TRBJ1-5, is DGGITQSPKYLFRKEGQNVTLSCEQNLNHDAMYWYRQDPGQGLRLIYYSQIVNDFQKGDIAEGYSVSREKKESFPLTVTSAQKNPTAFYLCASSAQGRSSNQPQHFGDGTRLSIL.

The chain links TRBV6-1 to TRBJ1-4; D not resolved. With 1 base removed from V and 4 bases from J, the gap between germline ends came to 10 bases. This CDR3 is 15 amino acids long. Germline CDR1 and CDR2: MNHNS and SASEGT. This chain's CDR3 is CASSEVGRYNEKLFF. In DNA, the CDR3 is TGTGCCAGCAGTGAAGTTGGCAGATATAATGAAAAACTGTTTTTT.

The chain is built from TRBV5-6 and TRBJ2-5; TRBD1 might be the D (6 bases). Per the germline V gene, CDR1 is SGHDT and CDR2 is YYEEEE. Trimming pared 4 bases from V and 4 bases from J, leaving 8 bases between. The CDR3 covers 12 residues. CDR3 region: CASSKGVETQYF. The CDR3 coding sequence is TGTGCCAGCAGCAAGGGGGTAGAGACCCAGTACTTC. Together with reference TRBV5-6 and TRBJ2-5, the CDR3 gives the full variable domain: DAGVTQSPTHLIKTRGQQVTLRCSPKSGHDTVSWYQQALGQGPQFIFQYYEEEERQRGNFPDRFSGHQFPNYSSELNVNALLLGDSALYLCASSKGVETQYFGPGTRLLVL.

The chain recombines TRBV18 with TRBJ1-1; no clear D. In germline, CDR1 is KGHSH, CDR2 LQKENI. The CDR3 is made up of 13 amino acids. The V end was cut by 3 bases, the J end by 3 bases, with 8 bases between. The CDR3, as DNA: TGTGCCAGCTCACCCGGACGTGACACTGAAGCTTTCTTT. As protein: CASSPGRDTEAFF.

J is TRBJ1-2 and V is TRBV30; D is unresolved. Trimming removed 0 bases from V and 5 bases from J, with 7 bases in between. The V gene's germline CDR1 is GTSNPN and CDR2 SVGIG (reference sequence). This CDR3 region has 12 residues. The CDR3 DNA follows: TGTGCCTGGAGTGTTAACACTTATGGCTACACCTTC. It codes for CAWSVNTYGYTF. The whole variable domain, filled in from reference TRBV30 and TRBJ1-2, reads SQTIHQWPATLVQPVGSPLSLECTVEGTSNPNLYWYRQAAGRGLQLLFYSVGIGQISSEVPQNLSASRPQDRQFILSSKKLLLSDSGFYLCAWSVNTYGYTFGSGTRLTVV.

The gene calls are TRBV5-1 and TRBJ1-6; 7 bases agree with TRBD1. The CDR3 runs to 14 residues. Germline V gene data show CDR1 as SGHRS and CDR2 as YFSETQ. V lost 4 bases and J lost 9; bases outside the gene matches: 7. Written as DNA, the CDR3 is TGCGCCAGCAGCCCGGGACAGAACCTTTCACCCCTCCACTTT. Encoded protein: CASSPGQNLSPLHF.

This chain connects TRBV5-5 to TRBJ2-1; D gene uncertain. The CDR3 consists of 11 residues. V shed 0 bases and J shed 9 bases, with 4 bases lying between them. From germline, CDR1 is SGHKS and CDR2 YYEKEE (reference sequence). The CDR3 bases are TGTGCCAGCAGCTTGGTTGGTGAGCAGTTCTTC. Amino acids: CASSLVGEQFF.

The V and J genes are TRBV6-5 and TRBJ1-6, with unresolved D. This CDR3 comprises 15 residues. CDR1 and CDR2 from the germline V gene are MNHEY and SVGAGI. Trimming removed 2 bases from V and 5 bases from J, with 10 bases in between. The DNA of the CDR3 is TGTGCCAGCAGTTACGGGCAGTTCAATAATTCACCCCTCCACTTT. Translating it yields CASSYGQFNNSPLHF.

This chain joins TRBV3-1 (or the pseudogene TRBV3-2) and TRBJ2-3; unclear D gene. V was pared by 3 bases and J by 0 bases, with 7 bases between. Looked up from germline, CDR1 is LGHDT and CDR2 is YNNKEL (reference sequence). The CDR3 spans 14 residues. The CDR3: CASSQQQSTDTQYF. The CDR3 DNA follows: TGTGCCAGCAGCCAGCAACAGAGCACAGATACGCAGTATTTT.

This chain uses TRBV2 with TRBJ1-3; D unclear. V shed 5 bases and J shed 2 bases, with 7 bases lying between them. Germline CDR1 and CDR2: SNHLY and FYNNEI. The CDR3 loop spans 13 amino acids. CDR3: CASSTAPGNTIYF. The DNA of the CDR3 is TGTGCCAGCAGTACAGCTCCTGGAAACACCATATATTTT.

This clone was observed a few times. The V and J genes are TRBV2 and TRBJ2-5; D unclear. This CDR3 has 12 amino acids. Germline loops: CDR1 SNHLY, CDR2 FYNNEI. V was trimmed by 7 bases and J by 5 bases, leaving 11 bases between them. The CDR3 reads CASTGARETQYF. The DNA of the CDR3 is TGTGCCAGCACCGGAGCGAGGGAGACCCAGTACTTC.

This clone was recorded once. The CDR3 loop reads CASSLGGGALQNEQFF. The CDR3 coding sequence is TGTGCCAGCAGCTTAGGAGGAGGGGCGCTTCAGAATGAGCAGTTCTTC. This chain joins TRBV11-2 and TRBJ2-1, with D perhaps matching TRBD2 (6 bases). Deletions cut 1 base from V and 7 bases from J, with 17 bases between. The CDR3 has 16 residues. From germline, CDR1 is SGHAT and CDR2 FQNNGV.

The chain recombines TRBV2 with TRBJ2-7, with 9 nucleotides matching TRBD2. The CDR3 totals 16 residues. Germline V gene lookup returns CDR1 SNHLY and CDR2 FYNNEI. Losses at the gene ends were 6 bases for V and 2 bases for J; bases not matched to a gene: 11. CDR3 amino acids: CASSSSVAGVTYEQYF. CDR3 nucleotide sequence: TGTGCCAGCAGCTCTAGCGTAGCGGGAGTCACCTACGAGCAGTACTTC.

V and J are TRBV7-2 and TRBJ2-7; 9 bases agree with TRBD1. The CDR3 runs 15 residues. V gave up 1 base and J gave up 3 bases; unmatched junction bases: 4. The germline V gene encodes CDR1 SGHTA and CDR2 FQGNSA. DNA for the CDR3: TGTGCCAGCAGCTTAGGCGGACAGGGGCGCTACGAGCAGTACTTC. It specifies CASSLGGQGRYEQYF.

The V gene is TRBV2, the J gene TRBJ2-5; D possibly corresponds to TRBD2 (5 bases). This CDR3 spans 14 amino acids. Trimming left V 4 bases short and J 5 bases short, with 14 bases between. Per the germline V gene, CDR1 is SNHLY and CDR2 is FYNNEI. The CDR3 loop is CASSARIASETQYF. In nucleotides, the CDR3 is TGTGCCAGCAGTGCTCGGATAGCGTCGGAGACCCAGTACTTC.

This clone was counted a few times. The CDR3, as DNA: TGCGCCAGCAGCCCGACCGCGGGAAAACTGTTTTTT. Translating it yields CASSPTAGKLFF. V gene TRBV4-1 combines with J gene TRBJ1-4; no reliable D call. The CDR3 is 12 amino acids. Trimming took off 4 bases at V and 10 bases at J, with 10 bases between the two ends. Germline V gene lookup returns CDR1 MGHRA and CDR2 YSYEKL.

The rearrangement links TRBV19 to TRBJ2-5, with D possibly TRBD1 on 5 matching bases. Deletions cut 8 bases from V and 2 bases from J, with 12 bases between. In germline, CDR1 is LNHDA, CDR2 SQIVND (reference sequence). The CDR3 has 13 residues. The CDR3 reads CASLRDLQETQYF. CDR3 nucleotide sequence: TGTGCCAGTCTCAGGGATCTACAAGAGACCCAGTACTTC.

This chain uses TRBV3-1 (or the pseudogene TRBV3-2) with TRBJ2-5; TRBD1 matches 10 bases. CDR1 and CDR2 (germline): LGHDT, YNNKEL (reference sequence). The CDR3 consists of 17 residues. V was pared by 1 base and J by 4 bases, with 9 bases of the junction left unmatched. CDR3 residues: CASSQGALRDRGETQYF. The CDR3 DNA sequence: TGTGCCAGCAGCCAAGGTGCTCTCCGGGACAGGGGAGAGACCCAGTACTTC.

The V call is TRBV12-3 or TRBV12-4, the J call TRBJ2-7; tentatively, D is TRBD1 (6 bases). The V end lost 5 bases, the J end lost 1 base, and 9 bases lay between the germline ends. The CDR3 loop spans 13 amino acids. The CDR3 DNA follows: TGTGCCAGCAGTGTCGGACAGTCCTACGAGCAGTACTTC. Its translation: CASSVGQSYEQYF.

The chain joins TRBV29-1 to TRBJ2-3; 10 bases agree with TRBD1. The CDR3 totals 13 residues. Per germline, CDR1 SQVTM and CDR2 ANQGSEA. V lost 7 bases to trimming and J lost 2 bases; unmatched junction nucleotides: 3. The CDR3 sequence is CSAGTGDTDTQYF. Here the CDR3 DNA reads TGCAGCGCCGGGACAGGGGACACAGATACGCAGTATTTT.